The 7 T cell receptor beta chains given below trace back to one sample, sequenced in a study of a mutant IDH1 vaccine in newly diagnosed glioma. Time point specified: week 5, during vaccination. The content of each vaccine dose was 300 ug of mutant IDH1 20-mer peptide, and topical imiquimod accompanied it. This table comes from immunoSEQ multiplex PCR, and its TCRdb copy is limited to in-frame clones, with some not included. Here the sample spans over 50,000 clones, over 70% being singletons. No antigens are known for them. This sample comprised PBMCs, obtained from a glioma patient whose treatment included an IDH1 peptide vaccine. The receptors stem from a man younger than 45 with glioma.

The genes are TRBV10-2 and TRBJ2-1, with 10 bases that match TRBD2. CDR3 length equals 17 residues. Unmatched junction bases numbered 6, after V lost 0 bases and J lost 4 bases. Per the germline V gene, CDR1 is WSHSY and CDR2 is SAAADI. CDR3 residues: CASSESLAGVTYNEQFF. The CDR3 DNA follows: TGCGCCAGCAGTGAGTCCCTAGCGGGGGTGACATACAATGAGCAGTTCTTC.

The rearrangement links TRBV19 to TRBJ1-2; no reliable D call. The CDR3 contains 15 residues. The V gene's germline CDR1 is LNHDA and CDR2 SQIVND (reference sequence). The ends were cut back, 1 base at V and 2 bases at J, with 11 bases in the middle. CDR3 sequence (DNA): TGTGCCAGTAGTATAGTGGGAGCCGGAAACTATGGCTACACCTTC. It yields the protein CASSIVGAGNYGYTF.

V and J are TRBV7-2 and TRBJ1-1, with D possibly being TRBD1 (6 bases). Trimming cost V 5 bases and J 4 bases, with 20 bases left between them. The CDR3 loop spans 16 amino acids. The germline CDR1 and CDR2 sequences are SGHTA and FQGNSA. The CDR3 loop is CASSTPQGRGGTEAFF. The CDR3 DNA follows: TGTGCCAGCAGCACGCCGCAGGGGCGGGGAGGCACTGAAGCTTTCTTT.

The chain has TRBV7-8 and TRBJ1-1; D remains ambiguous. Germline V gives CDR1 SGHVS, CDR2 FQNEAQ. The length of the CDR3 is 12 residues. Deletions cut 2 bases from V and 3 bases from J, with 4 bases between. The CDR3 DNA is TGTGCCAGCAGCTTATCAGACACTGAAGCTTTCTTT. Encoded protein: CASSLSDTEAFF.

This clone was recorded a few times. V and J are TRBV10-3 and TRBJ2-3; possible D gene TRBD2, 6 bases. Per the germline V gene, CDR1 is ENHRY and CDR2 is SYGVKD. This CDR3 comprises 15 residues. Trimming pared 5 bases from V and 0 bases from J, leaving 12 bases between. The CDR3 bases are TGTGCCATCAGTCCAGCGGGCACAAGCACAGATACGCAGTATTTT. It is translated as CAISPAGTSTDTQYF.

This clone was seen a handful of times. The CDR3 region has the DNA TGTGCCAGCAGTGAAGGGGCAGGGGGCTGGCAGCCCCAGCATTTT. It codes for CASSEGAGGWQPQHF. The rearrangement uses TRBV6-1 and TRBJ1-5; 8 positions match TRBD1. V lost 1 base to trimming and J lost 7 bases; unmatched junction nucleotides: 6. The CDR3 totals 15 residues. Germline-derived CDR1 and CDR2 are MNHNS and SASEGT.

The rearrangement uses TRBV6-6 and TRBJ1-1, with D perhaps matching TRBD1 (5 bases). The CDR3 loop spans 14 amino acids. V shed 5 bases and J shed 3 bases, with 13 bases lying between them. The V gene's germline CDR1 is MNHNY and CDR2 SVGAGI (reference sequence). CDR3 loop: CASSQTQDDTEAFF. Written as DNA, the CDR3 is TGTGCCAGCAGTCAGACACAGGATGACACTGAAGCTTTCTTT.